This TCR beta chain was recovered during a study of somatic mutations in cytotoxic T cells in rheumatoid arthritis. The overall study: Blood samples of around 30 ml were drawn from patients (in EDTA) right after diagnosis and before any treatment. Selected populations of V beta antibody-stained T cells underwent flow sorting at nearly 100% purity; these encompassed V beta1+ cells subjected to TCRB sequencing.

Notes on the study in general: Levels of CD8+ T-cell clonality in rheumatoid arthritis patients were statistically indistinguishable from those seen in age-matched healthy controls, with no significant difference.

The V and J ends lost 3 bases and 2 bases, in that order; junction bases with no gene match: 3. CDR3 length: 15 residues. Germline V gene sequence: CDR1 SGHAT, CDR2 FQNNGV. Libraries were prepared by immunoSEQ multiplex PCR; TCRdb keeps only in-frame clonotypes and omits some of them. The table records 4,000 to 5,500 clones, around 87% of them present only once. With respect to this clone: As yet, its antigen is unknown.

Sequenced material: CD8+ T cells sorted from blood. The source of this sequence is a woman between 50 and 59 years old with rheumatoid arthritis. The chain couples TRBV11-2 to TRBJ2-3, with 9 bases aligning to TRBD2. The chain's CDR3 is CASSFSGGYTDTQYF. The CDR3 nucleotides are TGTGCCAGCAGCTTCAGCGGGGGGTACACAGATACGCAGTATTTT.